This TCR beta chain was found in a study of shared clonotypes between healthy human individuals. TCRdb's copy holds only in-frame clones and misses some; the assay was immunoSEQ multiplex PCR. The top ten hold approximately 0.38% of the sample, which has under 1,900,000 clones, just under 99% seen once. The germline V gene has CDR1 SGHNT and CDR2 YYREEE (reference sequence). After removal of 3 bases from V and 8 bases from J, the junction contained 8 bases not matched to a gene. The CDR3 runs to 15 residues. The receptor was isolated from a young man in good health. The sequencing input was naive CD4+ T cells sorted from blood. Subset given: CD45RA+ positively selected. The V gene is TRBV5-4, the J gene TRBJ2-7, with 13 bases fitting TRBD2. The CDR3 nucleotides read TGTGCCAGCAGCTCGAGGACTAGCGGGAGTTACAAGCAGTACTTC. Residues: CASSSRTSGSYKQYF. The variable domain in full, with the rest retrieved from reference TRBV5-4 and TRBJ2-7, is ETGVTQSPTHLIKTRGQQVTLRCSSQSGHNTVSWYQQALGQGPQFIFQYYREEENGRGNFPPRFSGLQFPNYSSELNVNALELDDSALYLCASSSRTSGSYKQYFGPGTRLTVT.